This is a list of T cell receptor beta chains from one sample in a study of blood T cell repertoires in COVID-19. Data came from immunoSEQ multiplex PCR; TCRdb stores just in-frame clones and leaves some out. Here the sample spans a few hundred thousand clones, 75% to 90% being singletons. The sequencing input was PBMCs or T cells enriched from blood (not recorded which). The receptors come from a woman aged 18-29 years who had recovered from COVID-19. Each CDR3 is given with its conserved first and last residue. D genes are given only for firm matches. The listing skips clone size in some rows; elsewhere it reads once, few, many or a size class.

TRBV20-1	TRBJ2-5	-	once	TGCAGTGCCCGTCTTAGAGAGACCCAGTACTTC	CSARLRETQYF
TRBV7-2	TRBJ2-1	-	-	TGTGCCAGCAGCTTAACGGGTAATGAGCAGTTCTTC	CASSLTGNEQFF
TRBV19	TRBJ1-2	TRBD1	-	TGTGCCAGTAGTATTCCAGGGGGCGACTATGGCTACACCTTC	CASSIPGGDYGYTF
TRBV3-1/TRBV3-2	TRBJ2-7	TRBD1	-	TGTGCCAGCAGCCACGGGACAGGACCCTACGAGCAGTACTTC	CASSHGTGPYEQYF
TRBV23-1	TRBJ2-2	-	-	TGCGCCAGCAGTCAACCAGCAGGGGGGTTCGCCGGGGAGCTGTTTTTT	CASSQPAGGFAGELFF
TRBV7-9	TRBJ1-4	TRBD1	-	TGTGCCAGCAGCGTGCCGGGACAGGATGAAAAACTGTTTTTT	CASSVPGQDEKLFF
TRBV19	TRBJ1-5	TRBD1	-	TGTGCCAGTAACCTCCTTGGGACAGGGGGGCCCCAGCATTTT	CASNLLGTGGPQHF
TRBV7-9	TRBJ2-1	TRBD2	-	TGTGCCAGCAGTCCAGCGGGGGGGTTCTACAATGAGCAGTTCTTC	CASSPAGGFYNEQFF
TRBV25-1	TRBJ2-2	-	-	TGTGCCAGCAGTTGGGGGACAGCGGGGGCCGGGGAGCTGTTTTTT	CASSWGTAGAGELFF
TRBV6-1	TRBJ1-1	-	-	TGTGCCAGCAGTGAAGGGCGGGTGAACACTGAAGCTTTCTTT	CASSEGRVNTEAFF
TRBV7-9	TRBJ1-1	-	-	TGTGCCAGCAGCTTAAAAGGAGGGACGCTGGCTTTCTTT	CASSLKGGTLAFF
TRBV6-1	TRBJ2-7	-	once	TGTGCCAGCAGTGAACGGGACGAGCAGTACTTC	CASSERDEQYF
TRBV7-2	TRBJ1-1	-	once	TGTGCCAGCAGCTTAGGTCTGGGCTCTGAAGCTTTCTTT	CASSLGLGSEAFF
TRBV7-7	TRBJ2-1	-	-	TGTGCTAGCAGCTTAGGAGTGAACAATGAGCAGTTCTTC	CASSLGVNNEQFF
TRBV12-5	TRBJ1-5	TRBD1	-	TGTGCTAGTGGTTTGTCCACGGGGGACAGGGGGCCCTATCAGCCCCAGCATTTT	CASGLSTGDRGPYQPQHF